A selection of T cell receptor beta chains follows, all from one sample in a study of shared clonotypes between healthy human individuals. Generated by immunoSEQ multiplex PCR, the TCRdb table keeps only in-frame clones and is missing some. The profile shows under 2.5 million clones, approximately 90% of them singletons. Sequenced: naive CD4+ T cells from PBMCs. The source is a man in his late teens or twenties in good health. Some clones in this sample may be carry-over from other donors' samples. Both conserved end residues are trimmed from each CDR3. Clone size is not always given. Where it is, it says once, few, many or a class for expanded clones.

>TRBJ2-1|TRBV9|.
ASSPGTPNLSYNEQF
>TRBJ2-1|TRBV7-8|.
ASSLPREALYNEQF
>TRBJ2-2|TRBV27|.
ASRAGGSGELF
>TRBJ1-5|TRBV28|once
ASREINQPQH
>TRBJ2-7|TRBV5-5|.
ASSGLSSYEQY
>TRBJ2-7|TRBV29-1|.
SAGQGYLTYEQY
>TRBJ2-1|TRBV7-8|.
ASSPRRGLAGGRLGEQF
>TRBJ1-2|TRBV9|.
ASSEDGGWYGYT
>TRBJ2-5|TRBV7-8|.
ASSTSGAKETQY
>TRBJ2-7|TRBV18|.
ASSPYTASVAYEQY
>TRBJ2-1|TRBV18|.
ASSPGRGDYNEQF
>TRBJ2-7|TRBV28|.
ASSPGVSYEQY
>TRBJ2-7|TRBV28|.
ASSLPTPYEQY
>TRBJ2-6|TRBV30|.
AWSRTSGRAAGANVLT
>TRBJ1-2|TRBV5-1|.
ASSFEGRNYGYT
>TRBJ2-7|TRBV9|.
ASSVDGISYEQY
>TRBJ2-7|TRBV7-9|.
ASSLTSDSYEQY
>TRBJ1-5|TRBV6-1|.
ASRPGSQGNQPQH
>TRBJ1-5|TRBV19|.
ASSATGLNQPQH
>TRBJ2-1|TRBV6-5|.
ASSPSGKSYNEQF
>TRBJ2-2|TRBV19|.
ASSIRFVEGNTGELF
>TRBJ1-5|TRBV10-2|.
ASSERTGQPQH
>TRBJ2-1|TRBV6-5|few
ASSRLGSEQF
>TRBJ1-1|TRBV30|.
AWSAGPTEAF
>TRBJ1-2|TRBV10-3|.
AISESWAGDRGYT
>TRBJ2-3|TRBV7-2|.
ASTTRAGRTDTQY
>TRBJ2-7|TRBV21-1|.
ASSPSPRGDRFPYEQY
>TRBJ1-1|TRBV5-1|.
ASSLDPENTEAF
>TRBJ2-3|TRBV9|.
ASSPRSLTDTQY
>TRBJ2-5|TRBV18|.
ASSPPDNDETQY
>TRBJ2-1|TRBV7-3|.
ASSPTWTDHNEQF
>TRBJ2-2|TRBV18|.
ASSPRPSGSSGELF
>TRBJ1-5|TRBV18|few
ASSPGGNQPQH